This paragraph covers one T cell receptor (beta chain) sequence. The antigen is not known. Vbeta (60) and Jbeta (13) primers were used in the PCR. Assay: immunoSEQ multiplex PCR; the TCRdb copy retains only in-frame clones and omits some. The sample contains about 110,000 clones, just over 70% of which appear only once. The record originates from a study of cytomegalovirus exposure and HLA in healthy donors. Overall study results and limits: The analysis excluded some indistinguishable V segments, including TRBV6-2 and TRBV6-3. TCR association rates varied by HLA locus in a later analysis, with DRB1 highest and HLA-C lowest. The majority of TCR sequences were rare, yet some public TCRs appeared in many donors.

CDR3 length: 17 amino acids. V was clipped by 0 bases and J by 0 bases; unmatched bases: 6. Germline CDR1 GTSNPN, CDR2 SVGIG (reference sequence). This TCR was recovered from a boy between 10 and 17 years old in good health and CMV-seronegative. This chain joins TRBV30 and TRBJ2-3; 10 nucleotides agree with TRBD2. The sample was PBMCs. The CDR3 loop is CAWSVTRTSGSTDTQYF. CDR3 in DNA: TGTGCCTGGAGTGTAACTAGGACTAGCGGTAGCACAGATACGCAGTATTTT.